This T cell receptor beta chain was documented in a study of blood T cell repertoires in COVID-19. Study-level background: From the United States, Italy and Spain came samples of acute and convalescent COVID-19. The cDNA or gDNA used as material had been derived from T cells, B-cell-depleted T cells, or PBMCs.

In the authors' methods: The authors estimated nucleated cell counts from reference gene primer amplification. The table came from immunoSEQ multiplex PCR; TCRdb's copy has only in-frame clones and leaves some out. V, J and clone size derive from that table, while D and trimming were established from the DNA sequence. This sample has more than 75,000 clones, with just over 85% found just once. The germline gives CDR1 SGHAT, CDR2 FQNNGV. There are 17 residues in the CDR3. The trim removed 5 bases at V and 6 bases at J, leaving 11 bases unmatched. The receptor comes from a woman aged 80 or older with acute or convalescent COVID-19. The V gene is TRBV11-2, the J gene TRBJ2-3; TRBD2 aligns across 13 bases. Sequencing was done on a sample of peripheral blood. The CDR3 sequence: CASSLGLAGRTGDTQYF. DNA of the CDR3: TGTGCCAGCAGCCTGGGACTAGCGGGGCGGACTGGGGATACGCAGTATTTT.